This entry is about one T cell receptor (beta chain). No antigen is known for it. Each sample received Survey-level depth of up to 500,000 reads. Repertoires were generated with immunoSEQ multiplex PCR, while TCRdb's copy carries only in-frame clones and drops some. The sample shows 40,000 to 55,000 clones, more than 60% of them seen only once. The germline V and J ends were trimmed by 3 bases and 5 bases, with 7 bases remaining between them. Looked up from germline, CDR1 is KGHSH and CDR2 is LQKENI. There are 12 residues in the CDR3. One to two pinch biopsies were taken from the rectum during colonoscopy. This sample is part of a study of pediatric ulcerative colitis. Points from the study as a whole: A couple of patients had blood samples with substantially reduced template counts. Ulcerative colitis patients shared more blood-rectal clones than controls.

The receptor was isolated from a girl aged 10 to 17 with moderate ulcerative colitis. V and J are TRBV18 and TRBJ2-5; D unresolved. Sequencing input: gut tissue. The DNA of the CDR3 is TGTGCCAGCTCACCCCTCCGGGAGACCCAGTACTTC. Amino acid sequence: CASSPLRETQYF.